The T cell receptor beta chain described here comes from a study of shared clonotypes between healthy human individuals. The repertoire was sequenced with immunoSEQ multiplex PCR; TCRdb's copy has only in-frame clones and lacks some. The table records hundreds of thousands of clones, under 80% of them present only once. V was shortened by 8 bases and J by 0 bases, with 16 bases between the two germline ends. The CDR3 sequence is 15 residues long. Per germline, CDR1 WSHSY and CDR2 SAAADI. This clone was seen only once. This sequence joins TRBV10-2 and TRBJ1-1; D might be TRBD1 (5 bases). This clonotype was obtained from a woman aged 25 to 45 in good health. What was sequenced was memory CD4+ T cells sorted from blood. Subset defined: CD45RA-negative fraction. This chain's CDR3 is CASAQAQGVNTEAFF. CDR3 in DNA: TGCGCCAGCGCCCAGGCGCAGGGCGTGAACACTGAAGCTTTCTTT.